The TCR beta chain described here comes from a study of tumor-infiltrating lymphocytes in primary liver carcinoma. From roughly 21-30 mg of unsorted bulk tissue, DNA and RNA were co-extracted together. As for this clonotype: A junction boundary mismatches the germline segment, possibly from a read error.

The CDR3 is made up of 13 amino acids. Germline CDR1 reads SGHAT; CDR2 reads FQNNGV. cDNA specific to TCR beta was made from around 530 ng of total RNA, with a constant-region primer employed for priming. Each TCR beta library was derived from three nested multiplex PCR rounds that employed slightly modified ARM-PCR. In the first two PCR rounds, TRBV1-TRBV30 forward primers were paired with a C-beta reverse primer, and each round lasted about 9 cycles. TCRdb fed the multiplex PCR reads into MiXCR, producing one record per CDR3 protein. The sample lists over 100,000 distinct CDR3 sequences; around two thirds were seen once.

Sequenced input: tumor-adjacent normal liver tissue. The chain couples TRBV11-2 to TRBJ1-1, with no clear D. This sequence originates from a woman in her sixties or seventies with primary liver carcinoma and hepatitis B virus infection. DNA of the CDR3: TGTGCAAGCAGCCTCGGGCTGAACACTGAAACTCTCTTT. This translates into CASSLGLNTETLF. The variable domain in full, completed from reference TRBV11-2 and TRBJ1-1, reads EAGVAQSPRYKIIEKRQSVAFWCNPISGHATLYWYQQILGQGPKLLIQFQNNGVVDDSQLPKDRFSAERLKGVDSTLKIQPAKLEDSAVYLCASSLGLNTETLFGQGTRLTVV.